The clone carrying this T cell receptor (beta chain) was detected a few times. Unique molecular identifiers were built into the TCRbeta library. TCRdb reprocessed the PCR reads with MiXCR, giving one entry per CDR3 protein. The top ten hold approximately 4.1% of the sample, which has around 600,000 distinct CDR3 sequences, 8% to 11% seen once. The sample comes from a study of T-cell reconstitution after alpha-beta-depleted transplantation in children. Germline V CDR1 and CDR2: SGHKS, YYEKEE (reference sequence). This CDR3 comprises 14 residues. The V gene lost 3 bases and the J gene lost 5 bases, with 13 bases spanning the gap.

The chain uses TRBV5-5 and TRBJ2-3; D is uncertain. The specimen comprised PBMCs from the stem cell graft donor, sampled from the stem cell graft. The TCR originated in a human donor who donated a stem cell graft to a child with acute myeloid leukemia. The chain's CDR3 is CASSSDLQIDTQYF. For the CDR3, the DNA is TGTGCCAGCAGCTCTGACCTTCAGATAGATACGCAGTATTTT.